This T cell receptor beta chain came from a study of shared clonotypes between healthy human individuals. Overall study findings and caveats: It was observed that approximately 5% of naive CD4 clonotypes were shared across a few donors. Though the depth was large, rarefaction showed that sorted-subset sequencing was incomplete.

About this clone itself: The antigen is not known.

The CDR3 contains 13 residues. Trimming removed 3 bases at V and 5 bases at J, with 10 bases between. From germline, CDR1 is KGHSH and CDR2 LQKENI. The method was immunoSEQ multiplex PCR; TCRdb's version includes in-frame clones alone and lacks a portion of them. The table records 2 million to 2.5 million clones, 95% of them present only once. The sequenced sample consisted of naive CD4+ T cells sorted from blood. Noted subset: CD45RA+ positively selected. This TCR was recovered from a man aged 18 to 30 in good health. The J gene is TRBJ2-5, the V gene TRBV18; maybe TRBD1 (5 bases). The CDR3 nucleotides are TGTGCCAGCTCACCTTGGGGCAGCGAGACCCAGTACTTC. This encodes CASSPWGSETQYF.